Below, one T cell receptor beta chain is given with its context. The data belong to a study of T cell responses to AZD1222 COVID-19 vaccine. This CDR3 contains 15 residues. V lost 9 bases and J lost 0; bases outside the gene matches: 8. Germline V gene data show CDR1 as MNHEY and CDR2 as SVGAGI. TCRdb's table, derived via immunoSEQ multiplex PCR, lists solely in-frame clones and lacks some. The repertoire includes under 60,000 clones, about 86% of them detected once, and approximately 10% sits in the top ten. The clonotype comes from an adult in good health. Source: peripheral blood, taken on day 0 of AZD1222 vaccination. The chain uses TRBV6-5 and TRBJ1-5, with 7 bases identical to TRBD1. CDR3: CASNRGSSSNQPQHF. CDR3 nucleotide sequence: TGTGCCAGTAACAGGGGCTCATCTAGCAATCAGCCCCAGCATTTT.